Below, 26 T cell receptor beta chains from the same sample are listed, as sequenced in a study of beta chain features in type 1 diabetes. Expressed TCRB transcripts were sequenced because the isolated RNA had all been reverse transcribed beforehand. Using immunoSEQ multiplex PCR, the repertoire was profiled, and TCRdb retains in-frame clones only, with some absent. The sample lists fewer than 250,000 clones; over 8.5% were seen once. Source material: naive CD4+ T cells from blood. The receptors derive from a woman between 18 and 29 years old in good health.

The gene calls are TRBV25-1 and TRBJ1-4, with D possibly matching TRBD1 (6 bases). Per germline, CDR1 MGHDK and CDR2 SYGVNS. CDR3 size: 15 residues. The V gene lost 3 bases and the J gene lost 8 bases, with 16 bases spanning the gap. The CDR3 DNA sequence: TGTGCCAGCAGTGACCCACAGGGCACAGGCGAAAAACTGTTTTTT. Protein product: CASSDPQGTGEKLFF. Together with reference TRBV25-1 and TRBJ1-4, the CDR3 gives the full variable domain: EADIYQTPRYLVIGTGKKITLECSQTMGHDKMYWYQQDPGMELHLIHYSYGVNSTEKGDLSSESTVSRIRTEHFPLTLESARPSHTSQYLCASSDPQGTGEKLFFGSGTQLSVL.

Only a few counts were recorded for this clone. The chain couples TRBV30 to TRBJ1-2; D remains unclear. Germline CDR1 is GTSNPN and CDR2 is SVGIG (reference sequence). The CDR3 length is 11 residues. Trimming took 5 bases from V and 4 from J, leaving 8 bases between them. In DNA form, the CDR3 reads TGTGCCTGGGCGGGAGGCTATGGCTACACCTTC. Protein product: CAWAGGYGYTF.

The chain combines TRBV9 with TRBJ1-1; D perhaps matches TRBD1 (6 bases). The CDR3 is made up of 14 amino acids. Germline loops: CDR1 SGDLS, CDR2 YYNGEE. Trimming took 7 bases from V and 5 from J, leaving 18 bases between them. CDR3 region: CASDPQGLGTEAFF. CDR3 DNA: TGTGCCAGCGATCCTCAGGGGCTTGGGACTGAAGCTTTCTTT.

The chain has TRBV7-9 and TRBJ1-2; maybe TRBD1 (5 bases). Trimming removed 1 base from V and 3 bases from J, with 9 bases in between. The germline CDR1 and CDR2 sequences are SEHNR and FQNEAQ (reference sequence). The CDR3 covers 14 residues. The CDR3 sequence: CASSLGREHYGYTF. In DNA form, the CDR3 reads TGTGCCAGCAGCTTAGGCAGGGAACACTATGGCTACACCTTC.

This clone was detected once. The chain uses TRBV9 and TRBJ1-2, with a possible D match to TRBD1 (6 bases). CDR1 SGDLS and CDR2 YYNGEE come from the germline V gene. The CDR3 contains 15 residues. V lost 0 bases and J 3 bases, leaving 12 bases between the germline ends. The CDR3 spells CASSVDTGTYYGYTF. The CDR3, as DNA: TGTGCCAGCAGCGTAGATACAGGGACCTACTATGGCTACACCTTC.

This sequence joins TRBV5-1 and TRBJ2-3, with 9 positions matching TRBD2. V gave up 0 bases and J gave up 3 bases; unmatched junction bases: 17. The germline V gene encodes CDR1 SGHRS and CDR2 YFSETQ. This CDR3 comprises 20 residues. CDR3 protein: CASSLEPSGISQTGTDTQYF. CDR3 coding DNA: TGCGCCAGCAGCTTGGAACCTAGCGGGATATCCCAAACGGGGACAGATACGCAGTATTTT.

The J gene is TRBJ1-5, the V gene TRBV19; the match to TRBD1 covers 7 bases. This CDR3 has 14 amino acids. V shed 8 bases, J shed 4 bases, and the junction held 8 bases outside the gene matches. Germline lookup yields CDR1 LNHDA and CDR2 SQIVND (reference sequence). Here the CDR3 reads CASRRDSLNQPQHF. The CDR3 nucleotides are TGTGCCAGTCGAAGGGACAGTTTGAATCAGCCCCAGCATTTT.

This clone appeared a few times. The chain links TRBV30 to TRBJ2-1, with D possibly matching TRBD1 (5 bases). Germline CDR1 is GTSNPN and CDR2 is SVGIG (reference sequence). The CDR3 length is 11 residues. V dropped 8 bases and J dropped 12 bases, with 17 bases sitting between them. CDR3 bases: TGTGCCGGTAAAACAGGTGTTGGGCAGTTCTTC. As protein: CAGKTGVGQFF.

The chain combines TRBV12-5 with TRBJ2-1; 13 bases match TRBD2. CDR3 length: 16 amino acids. CDR1 is LGHNT, CDR2 FRNRAP, per germline. Unmatched junction bases numbered 2, after V lost 4 bases and J lost 2 bases. The CDR3 DNA follows: TGTGCTAGTGGTTCCGGGACTAGCGGGGCCTACAATGAGCAGTTCTTC. It specifies CASGSGTSGAYNEQFF.

The V and J genes are TRBV5-6 and TRBJ2-7; TRBD1 is a possible D gene (5 bases). With 3 bases removed from V and 7 bases from J, the gap between germline ends came to 11 bases. The CDR3 contains 12 residues. In germline, CDR1 is SGHDT, CDR2 YYEEEE. The CDR3 spells CASSSTVAEQYF. The CDR3 DNA follows: TGTGCCAGCAGCTCGACAGTCGCGGAGCAGTACTTC.

The chain is built from TRBV30 and TRBJ2-7; no clear D gene. The V gene lost 4 bases and the J gene lost 0 bases, with 7 bases spanning the gap. CDR1 is GTSNPN, CDR2 SVGIG, per germline (reference sequence). The CDR3 length is 12 residues. The CDR3, as DNA: TGTGCCTGGACTCACAGCTCCTACGAGCAGTACTTC. Its protein product is CAWTHSSYEQYF. Combining the CDR3 with reference TRBV30 and TRBJ2-7 gives the whole variable domain SQTIHQWPATLVQPVGSPLSLECTVEGTSNPNLYWYRQAAGRGLQLLFYSVGIGQISSEVPQNLSASRPQDRQFILSSKKLLLSDSGFYLCAWTHSSYEQYFGPGTRLTVT.

This clone was recorded at least ten times. The chain has TRBV10-3 and TRBJ2-1, with 12 bases identical to TRBD2. V shed 8 bases, J shed 2 bases, and the junction held 1 base outside the gene matches. The germline V gene encodes CDR1 ENHRY and CDR2 SYGVKD. The CDR3 extends over 14 amino acids. CDR3 nucleotides: TGTGCCATCCGGACTAGCGGGGCCTACAATGAGCAGTTCTTC. Its translation is CAIRTSGAYNEQFF.

Notes on this clone: Relative to the germline gene, one junction end is altered; a read error may explain this. The rearrangement uses TRBV4-2 and TRBJ2-5; 12 bases map to TRBD2. The CDR3 consists of 15 residues. Germline-derived CDR1 and CDR2 are LGHNA and YNFKEQ. As DNA, the CDR3 is TGTGCCAGCACCCAAGGACTAGCGGGACCAAAGACCCAGTACTTC. Protein sequence: CASTQGLAGPKTQYF.

This clone was seen more than once but under ten times. The gene calls are TRBV5-1 and TRBJ2-7, with a tentative D call TRBD1 (6 bases). In germline, CDR1 is SGHRS, CDR2 YFSETQ. V lost 4 bases and J lost 0, with 14 bases in between. The CDR3 is 15 residues long. CDR3 loop: CASSATGSPSYEQYF. The CDR3 DNA reads TGCGCCAGCAGCGCAACAGGGTCCCCCTCCTACGAGCAGTACTTC.

Only a few counts were recorded for this clone. The same CDR3 arises from other DNA sequences in this sample as well. This chain uses TRBV5-1 with TRBJ1-1; no clear D gene. Per germline, CDR1 SGHRS and CDR2 YFSETQ. Trimming shortened V by 1 base and J by 4 bases, and 8 bases separated the two germline ends. The CDR3 has 13 amino acids. DNA for the CDR3: TGCGCCAGCAGCTTGCAAGGGAGCACTGAAGCTTTCTTT. Its translation is CASSLQGSTEAFF.

This clone occurred a few times. The chain has TRBV6-1 and TRBJ2-6; 9 bases match TRBD1. CDR1 MNHNS and CDR2 SASEGT come from the germline V gene. V was clipped by 4 bases and J by 0 bases; unmatched bases: 4. CDR3 length: 17 amino acids. The chain's CDR3 is CASSGQGVSSGANVLTF. CDR3 nucleotides: TGTGCCAGCAGTGGACAGGGGGTTAGCTCTGGGGCCAACGTCCTGACTTTC.

This clone was observed a handful of times. The chain couples TRBV6-6 to TRBJ2-5; a weak D match, TRBD1 (6 bases). The germline CDR1 and CDR2 sequences are MNHNY and SVGAGI (reference sequence). The CDR3 runs to 13 residues. The V end was cut by 6 bases, the J end by 6 bases, with 14 bases between. The CDR3 is CASRTDRQKTQYF. The CDR3 bases are TGTGCCAGCAGGACGGACAGACAAAAGACCCAGTACTTC.

The chain couples TRBV6-6 to TRBJ1-6; D is ambiguous. The germline CDR1 and CDR2 sequences are MNHNY and SVGAGI (reference sequence). The CDR3 extends over 14 amino acids. Trimming pared 6 bases from V and 3 bases from J, leaving 9 bases between. CDR3 DNA sequence: TGTGCCAGCAGGCCCGGGAACTATAATTCACCCCTCCACTTT. This encodes CASRPGNYNSPLHF.

The sample holds a few counts of this clone. The chain uses TRBV7-9 and TRBJ2-1, with a weak D call TRBD2 (6 bases). The V gene's germline CDR1 is SEHNR and CDR2 FQNEAQ (reference sequence). Trimming removed 8 bases at V and 8 bases at J, with 16 bases between. The CDR3 has 13 amino acids. As DNA, the CDR3 is TGTGCCAGCGAGACTAGTTGGTCCGATGAGCAGTTCTTC. Translation: CASETSWSDEQFF.

The V and J genes are TRBV4-1 and TRBJ2-1; unclear D gene. The germline V gene encodes CDR1 MGHRA and CDR2 YSYEKL. The CDR3 runs to 14 residues. V shed 1 base and J shed 7 bases, with 11 bases lying between them. CDR3 in amino acids: CASSQGKGGNEQFF. DNA for the CDR3: TGCGCCAGCAGCCAAGGGAAAGGCGGAAATGAGCAGTTCTTC.

This clone came up a few times. V is TRBV5-1 and J is TRBJ2-1; a possible D gene is TRBD1 (5 bases). The germline V gene encodes CDR1 SGHRS and CDR2 YFSETQ. V lost 8 bases, J lost 0 bases, and 12 bases lay in between. CDR3 length equals 14 residues. This chain's CDR3 is CASLREPSYNEQFF. The DNA of the CDR3 is TGCGCCAGTCTCAGGGAACCCTCCTACAATGAGCAGTTCTTC. The complete variable domain, with remaining parts taken from reference TRBV5-1 and TRBJ2-1, reads KAGVTQTPRYLIKTRGQQVTLSCSPISGHRSVSWYQQTPGQGLQFLFEYFSETQRNKGNFPGRFSGRQFSNSRSEMNVSTLELGDSALYLCASLREPSYNEQFFGPGTRLTVL.

This clone came up a few times. This chain uses TRBV10-1 with TRBJ2-3, with D unresolved. The CDR3 is 16 amino acids. Deletions cut 3 bases from V and 1 base from J, with 14 bases between. Germline values: CDR1 WNHNN, CDR2 SYGVQD (reference sequence). For the CDR3, the DNA is TGCGCCAGCAGTGACCTTAGCATCCGAGGCACAGATACGCAGTATTTT. Its protein is CASSDLSIRGTDTQYF.

This chain uses TRBV6-5 with TRBJ2-5; D is uncertain. Trimming pared 6 bases from V and 5 bases from J, leaving 7 bases between. Germline V gene sequence: CDR1 MNHEY, CDR2 SVGAGI. This CDR3 has 11 amino acids. The CDR3 DNA reads TGTGCCAGCAGCGATCGGGAGACCCAGTACTTC. Its translation: CASSDRETQYF.

The rearrangement joins TRBV27 to TRBJ1-1; no definite D call. Trimming cost V 3 bases and J 4 bases, with 9 bases left between them. CDR3 size: 13 residues. CDR1 is MNHEY and CDR2 is SMNVEV in the germline V gene (reference sequence). CDR3 region: CASSFQEGTEAFF. As DNA, the CDR3 is TGTGCCAGCAGTTTTCAGGAGGGCACTGAAGCTTTCTTT.

This clone came up a few times. Written as DNA, the CDR3 is TGCGCCAGCAGCGCCCCGGGACAGGTAGAGACCCAGTACTTC. Amino acids: CASSAPGQVETQYF. This sequence joins TRBV5-1 and TRBJ2-5; 8 bases line up with TRBD1. This CDR3 has 14 residues. J lost 4 bases, V lost 4 bases, and 6 bases had no gene match. Germline V gene data show CDR1 as SGHRS and CDR2 as YFSETQ.

The chain combines TRBV15 with TRBJ1-1, with 8 positions matching TRBD1. From germline, CDR1 is LNHNV and CDR2 YYDKDF (reference sequence). The CDR3 sequence is 14 residues long. Germline trimming cut 3 bases from V and 4 bases from J; bases unmatched to any gene: 4. In nucleotides, the CDR3 is TGTGCCACCAGCAGGAGAGGACAGGGCACTGAAGCTTTCTTT. Protein product: CATSRRGQGTEAFF. Looking up the rest from reference TRBV15 and TRBJ1-1 gives the full variable domain: DAMVIQNPRYQVTQFGKPVTLSCSQTLNHNVMYWYQQKSSQAPKLLFHYYDKDFNNEADTPDNFQSRRPNTSFCFLDIRSPGLGDTAMYLCATSRRGQGTEAFFGQGTRLTVV.